One T cell receptor beta chain is described in this entry. V was trimmed by 0 bases and J by 8 bases, leaving 14 bases between them. Germline CDR1 is SGHDT and CDR2 is YYEEEE. This CDR3 is built from 14 residues. The authors' processing: Scientists estimated how many nucleated cells there were by amplifying reference gene primers. Generated by immunoSEQ multiplex PCR, the TCRdb table keeps only in-frame clones and is missing some. The V and J calls and clone size were taken over from that table, and D and trimming were inferred from the DNA. The sample has 30,000 to 45,000 clones, around nine tenths seen once. This sample is part of a study of blood T cell repertoires in COVID-19. The wider study: Samples came from the United States, Italy and Spain, spanning acute and convalescent COVID-19. T cells, B-cell-depleted T cells, or PBMCs provided the cDNA or gDNA that served as material.

V usage is TRBV5-6 and J usage is TRBJ1-2; D remains ambiguous. The source material was peripheral blood. The TCR was taken from a man between 65 and 85 years old with acute or convalescent COVID-19. The DNA of the CDR3 is TGTGCCAGCAGCTTGGGTTCCGCCCGGGAGGGCTACACCTTC. Translation: CASSLGSAREGYTF.